This T cell receptor beta chain was recovered during a study of shared clonotypes between healthy human individuals. Regarding the study as a whole: Deeper or shallower sequencing was expected to change how clonotypes are shared among donors.

Assay used: immunoSEQ multiplex PCR; TCRdb lists only in-frame clones, some missing. The sample has approximately 650,000 clones, 95% to 96% seen once. The CDR3 is 19 residues long. V was cut by 1 base and J by 7 bases, with 25 bases left in between. Germline-derived CDR1 and CDR2 are SEHNR and FQNEAQ (reference sequence). Naivety among CD8 cells was defined by CD45RO negativity and positive CCR7 selection, thereby excluding terminally differentiated effector memory CD45RA+ cells. Remarks on this clone: Its specificity is not known.

The specimen was naive CD8+ T cells sorted from blood. The TCR originated in a woman between 25 and 40 years old in good health. The V gene is TRBV7-9, the J gene TRBJ1-4; D is undetermined. In DNA form, the CDR3 reads TGTGCCAGCAGCTTAGACCCTACCGACGACGGGCCCCTAGGTGAAAAACTGTTTTTT. As protein: CASSLDPTDDGPLGEKLFF.